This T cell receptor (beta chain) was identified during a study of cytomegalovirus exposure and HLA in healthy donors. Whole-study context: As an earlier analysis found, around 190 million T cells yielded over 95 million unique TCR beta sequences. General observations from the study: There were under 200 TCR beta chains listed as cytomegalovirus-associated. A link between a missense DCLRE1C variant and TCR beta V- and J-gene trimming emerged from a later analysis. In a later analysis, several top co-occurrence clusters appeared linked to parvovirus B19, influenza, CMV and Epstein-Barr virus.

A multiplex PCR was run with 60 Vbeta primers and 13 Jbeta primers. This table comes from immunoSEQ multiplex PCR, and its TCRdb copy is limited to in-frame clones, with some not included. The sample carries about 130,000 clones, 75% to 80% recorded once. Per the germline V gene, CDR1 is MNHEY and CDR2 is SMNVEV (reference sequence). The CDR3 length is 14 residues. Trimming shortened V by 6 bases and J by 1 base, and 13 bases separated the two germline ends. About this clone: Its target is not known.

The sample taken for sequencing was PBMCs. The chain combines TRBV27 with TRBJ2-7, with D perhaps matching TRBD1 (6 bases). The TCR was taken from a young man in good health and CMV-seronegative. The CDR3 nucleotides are TGTGCCAGCAGCCCCAAGGGGGTTTCCTACGAGCAGTACTTC. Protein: CASSPKGVSYEQYF.